This T cell receptor (beta chain) stems from a study of shared clonotypes between healthy human individuals. Concerning this clone itself: Other nucleotide sequences in the sample specify the same CDR3.

Each cell subset's genomic DNA was divided evenly among several immunoSEQ plates. How the authors handled the data: Quality scores were absent from the junction-only immunoSEQ sequences, so filtering differed. Only in-frame clones appear in the TCRdb table, and some are missing; sequencing was by immunoSEQ multiplex PCR. V and J calls and clone size are copied from that table; D and trimming were computed from the DNA. The sample lists 750,000 to 1,000,000 clones, more than 85% occurring once. Looked up from germline, CDR1 is MNHEY and CDR2 is SMNVEV (reference sequence). V was clipped by 2 bases and J by 4 bases, with 8 bases between them. The CDR3 is 13 amino acids. CD45RO-negative, CCR7-selected cells formed the naive CD8 fraction, which excluded terminally differentiated effector memory CD45RA+ cells.

The specimen was naive CD8+ T cells sorted from blood. This chain uses TRBV27 with TRBJ1-2, with D perhaps TRBD1 (5 bases). This receptor was taken from a man aged 25-45 years in good health. As DNA, the CDR3 is TGTGCCAGCAGTTTAGGGGGTGTCTATGGCTACACCTTC. Translating gives CASSLGGVYGYTF.